The rows below give T cell receptor beta chains drawn from one sample of a study of low-dose radiotherapy and immunotherapy resistance in tumors. From the reads, TCRdb called clonotypes with MiXCR, one entry per CDR3 protein. The sample has fewer than 90,000 distinct CDR3 sequences, approximately 17% seen once. The sequences come from PBMCs, collected before treatment. These receptors originate from a male donor with prostate cancer. The CDR3 runs from the conserved cysteine through the conserved F or W. Each record gives: clone size, V gene, J gene, D gene, CDR3 DNA, CDR3 protein. A D gene is named only where the DNA matches it firmly. Not every row has a clone size; where given, it reads once, few, many or a size class.

many,TRBV14,TRBJ1-6,-,TGTGCCAGCAGCCAAGAGGCGCCATACCGCTCCTATAATTCACCCCTCCACTTT,CASSQEAPYRSYNSPLHF
many,TRBV7-3,TRBJ2-5,TRBD1,TGTGCCAGCAGCCGGACGTCCGGGACAGCTCAAGAGACCCAGTACTTC,CASSRTSGTAQETQYF
many,TRBV18,TRBJ2-1,TRBD2,TGTGCCAGCTCACCAGAAACTAGCGGGAGCTCCTACAATGAGCAGTTCTTC,CASSPETSGSSYNEQFF
many,TRBV4-1,TRBJ2-1,TRBD1,TGCGCCAGCAGCCAGGGGGACAGGGGAGGGTTGAATGAGCAGTTCTTC,CASSQGDRGGLNEQFF
many,TRBV5-6,TRBJ2-7,-,TGTGCCAGCAGCTGGGACGGTCTATTGTACTTC,CASSWDGLLYF
few,TRBV10-3,TRBJ2-1,TRBD2,TGTGCCATCAGCCCCCCGGCTAGCGGTGGGTACAATGAGCAGTTCTTC,CAISPPASGGYNEQFF
many,TRBV20-1,TRBJ2-1,TRBD1,TGCAGTGCTCCCAGGGGGCTAGGTTACAATGAGCAGTTCTTC,CSAPRGLGYNEQFF
-,TRBV28,TRBJ2-6,-,TGTGCCAGCAGTTTGGGGTACTCTGGGGCCAACGTCCTGACTTTC,CASSLGYSGANVLTF
many,TRBV11-2,TRBJ2-3,-,TGTGCCAGCAGTCACCCCCGGGGTGGCAGTAGCACAGATACGCAGTATTTT,CASSHPRGGSSTDTQYF
many,TRBV3-1,TRBJ2-5,-,TGTGCCAGCAGCCCGACTAGTACCCAAGAGACCCAGTACTTC,CASSPTSTQETQYF
-,TRBV6-1,TRBJ2-7,TRBD2,TGTGCCAGCAGGCCCGTGGCGGGAGGTTACGAGCAGTACTTC,CASRPVAGGYEQYF
many,TRBV7-9,TRBJ2-7,-,TGTGCCAGCAGCTTCAGGGGAGAGCAGTACTTC,CASSFRGEQYF
many,TRBV9,TRBJ2-5,TRBD2,TGTGCCAGCAGCGTAGGGACTAGCCCCTTGGAGACCCAGTACTTC,CASSVGTSPLETQYF
medium-sized,TRBV28,TRBJ2-7,TRBD2,TGTGCCAGCAGTCGAAGACTAGCGGTCGACGAGCAGTACTTC,CASSRRLAVDEQYF
-,TRBV24-1,TRBJ2-1,-,TGTGCCACCAGTGATTTCCGGGGCGAGGCAGGCCCCTACAATGAGCAGTTCTTC,CATSDFRGEAGPYNEQFF
-,TRBV25-1,TRBJ2-5,-,TGTGCCAGCAGTGACCAAGGGTTGAGATACCAAGAGACCCAGTACTTC,CASSDQGLRYQETQYF
many,TRBV20-1,TRBJ2-7,-,TGCAGTGCTAGAAGTTCCTACGAGCAGTACTTC,CSARSSYEQYF
many,TRBV29-1,TRBJ2-3,-,TGCAGCGTTGTGGGCACGAGCACAGATACGCAGTATTTT,CSVVGTSTDTQYF
many,TRBV29-1,TRBJ1-2,-,TGCAGCGTTGACCCACAGGGACCCATCTATGGCTACACCTTC,CSVDPQGPIYGYTF
few,TRBV7-8,TRBJ1-4,-,TGTGCCAGCAGCCCCGGTGCAACTAATGAAAAACTGTTTTTT,CASSPGATNEKLFF
many,TRBV28,TRBJ2-7,TRBD2,TGTGCCAGCAGTTTGGAGCGGGGGGCATCCTACGAGCAGTACTTC,CASSLERGASYEQYF
many,TRBV4-3,TRBJ2-2,-,TGCGCCAGCAGCCAAGATTTCGAGACCGGGGAGCTGTTTTTT,CASSQDFETGELFF
many,TRBV3-1,TRBJ1-6,-,TGTGCCAGCGAAAGTACCAATTCGGGCTTTTCACCCCTCCACTTT,CASESTNSGFSPLHF
many,TRBV29-1,TRBJ2-1,TRBD2,TGCAGCGTTGAGTTATCGAGACTAGCGGGATCTGAGCAGTTCTTC,CSVELSRLAGSEQFF
-,TRBV4-3,TRBJ2-1,TRBD2,TGCGCCAGCAGCCAGCGTAGCGGGGGGGGAAGGAACTCCTACAATGAGCAGTTCTTC,CASSQRSGGGRNSYNEQFF
many,TRBV19,TRBJ1-2,TRBD1,TGTGCCAGTAGGAAGGACAGGGGAGACTATGGCTACACCTTC,CASRKDRGDYGYTF
many,TRBV13,TRBJ2-7,TRBD2,TGTGCCAGCAGCTTAGCATCCCCTAGCGGGAGGGCCTCCGAGCAGTACTTC,CASSLASPSGRASEQYF
-,TRBV30,TRBJ2-5,-,TGTGCCTGGAGTAACCCTTTGGGGGAAGAGACCCAGTACTTC,CAWSNPLGEETQYF
few,TRBV27,TRBJ2-1,-,TGTGCCAGCAGTTTAACAATCGGTTCGGTCAGGTACAATGAGCAGTTCTTC,CASSLTIGSVRYNEQFF
many,TRBV14,TRBJ2-1,TRBD2,TGTGCCAGCAAAGGACTAGCGGATGGAGGGTACAATGAGCAGTTCTTC,CASKGLADGGYNEQFF
many,TRBV7-2,TRBJ1-2,TRBD1,TGTGCCAGCAGCTGGGACAGGGTCGTTGGCTACACCTTC,CASSWDRVVGYTF
many,TRBV19,TRBJ2-1,TRBD2,TGTGCCAGTAGTAGCGGGAGGGCCTACAATGAGCAGTTCTTC,CASSSGRAYNEQFF
many,TRBV9,TRBJ2-3,-,TGTGCCAGCAGCGTAGCGACAGCGGAACCCTATACGCAGTATTTT,CASSVATAEPYTQYF
-,TRBV11-1,TRBJ2-3,-,TGTGCCAGCACCCTGGACTGGGAGACTAGCACAGATACGCAGTATTTT,CASTLDWETSTDTQYF
-,TRBV27,TRBJ1-1,-,TGTGCCAGCAGTTTACGCGGCTTAGGCAGATTGAACACTGAAGCTTTCTTT,CASSLRGLGRLNTEAFF
few,TRBV7-8,TRBJ2-7,TRBD2,TGTGCCAGCAGCTCAGGGACTAGCGGACGGAGGGGGCAGTACTTC,CASSSGTSGRRGQYF
many,TRBV7-2,TRBJ2-5,TRBD2,TGTGCCAGCAGCCTAACTAGCGGGGGGGGGGGCCAGACCCAGTACTTC,CASSLTSGGGGQTQYF
-,TRBV20-1,TRBJ2-1,TRBD2,TGCAGTGCTAGTAGTATTAGCGGGGGGCCCACTCACAATGAGCAGTTCTTC,CSASSISGGPTHNEQFF
many,TRBV5-1,TRBJ2-2,-,TGCGCCAGCAGGTTTGGAGGTCCCGCCGGGGAGCTGTTTTTT,CASRFGGPAGELFF
many,TRBV5-1,TRBJ2-2,TRBD2,TGCGCCAGCAGCTCGACTAGCGGGAAGTCCGGGGAGCTGTTTTTT,CASSSTSGKSGELFF
many,TRBV6-2/TRBV6-3,TRBJ2-3,TRBD1,TGTGCCAGCAGTAGACAGGGGATCCTCACAGATACGCAGTATTTT,CASSRQGILTDTQYF
few,TRBV10-3,TRBJ2-7,-,TGTGCCATCAGGTCGGACGGGAGCTCCTACGAGCAGTACTTC,CAIRSDGSSYEQYF
-,TRBV29-1,TRBJ2-3,TRBD2,TGCAGCGTTGTATTGCTAGCGGGGTCTAGCACAGATACGCAGTATTTT,CSVVLLAGSSTDTQYF
-,TRBV7-3,TRBJ2-7,TRBD2,TGTGCCAGCAGATCTGGCGGGAGAGGGGCCTCCTACGAGCAGTACTTC,CASRSGGRGASYEQYF
many,TRBV3-1,TRBJ2-1,TRBD2,TGTGCCAGCGCACTAGCGGCCTACAATGAGCAGTTCTTC,CASALAAYNEQFF
-,TRBV9,TRBJ1-1,-,TGTGCCAGCAGCGTAGCAGGGGCACGGAACACTGAAGCTTTCTTT,CASSVAGARNTEAFF
many,TRBV4-3,TRBJ1-6,TRBD1,TGCGCCAGCAGCCAAGAGGCAATGGGACAGGGGTTTTCACCCCTCCACTTT,CASSQEAMGQGFSPLHF
many,TRBV20-1,TRBJ2-1,TRBD2,TGCAGTGCTAGTAAGACTAGCGGGAGAAATGAGCAGTTCTTC,CSASKTSGRNEQFF
many,TRBV20-1,TRBJ2-3,TRBD2,TGCAGTGCTAGAGGGGGCGGGAGAACCCCAACGCAGTATTTT,CSARGGGRTPTQYF
many,TRBV7-6,TRBJ1-1,-,TGTGCCAGCAGCTTAGACAGGGTTGGGACTGAAGCTTTCTTT,CASSLDRVGTEAFF
-,TRBV5-1,TRBJ2-5,-,TGCGCCAGCAGCTTGTACTCTGGAGAGACCCAGTACTTC,CASSLYSGETQYF
many,TRBV7-2,TRBJ2-1,TRBD2,TGTGCCAGCAGCTTATGGGGGGGGGATGAGCAGTTCTTC,CASSLWGGDEQFF
many,TRBV30,TRBJ2-1,-,TGTGCCTGGAGTGTGAATAACAATGAGCAGTTCTTC,CAWSVNNNEQFF
many,TRBV10-3,TRBJ1-5,TRBD1,TGTGCCATCAGAGTTACAGGGGATAGCAATCAGCCCCAGCATTTT,CAIRVTGDSNQPQHF
few,TRBV6-6,TRBJ2-3,TRBD2,TGTGCCAGCAGCCATGGGACTAGCGGGACCACAGATACGCAGTATTTT,CASSHGTSGTTDTQYF
many,TRBV7-2,TRBJ2-3,TRBD1,TGTGCCAGCAGCTCGACAGGGATGATCACAGATACGCAGTATTTT,CASSSTGMITDTQYF
many,TRBV3-1,TRBJ2-6,-,TGTGCCAGCAGCCCAGGGTCCGGGGCCAACGTCCTGACTTTC,CASSPGSGANVLTF